The rows below give T cell receptor beta chains drawn from one sample of a study of post-analysis software for immune sequencing data. From the PCR reads, TCRdb called clonotypes with MiXCR, one entry per CDR3 protein. The sample records 700,000 to 800,000 distinct CDR3 sequences, roughly 29% being singletons. Sequencing was done on a sample of blood. The receptor set was obtained from a girl between 10 and 17 years old with multiple sclerosis. Both conserved end residues are part of each CDR3. D genes are given only for firm matches. Expanded clones get a size class; other rows say once, few or many, or leave the size out.

clone_size	v_call	j_call	d_call	cdr3_length	cdr3_aa	cdr3_nt
-	TRBV29-1	TRBJ2-1	-	13	CSGGAQSYNEQFF	TGCAGCGGAGGGGCACAAAGCTACAATGAGCAGTTCTTC
-	TRBV5-1	TRBJ2-6	-	17	CASSPLTLSSGANVLTF	TGCGCCAGCAGCCCACTGACGCTCAGCTCTGGGGCCAACGTCCTGACTTTC
few	TRBV4-1	TRBJ1-2	-	13	CASSRRADYGYTF	TGCGCCAGCAGCCGAAGGGCCGACTATGGCTACACCTTC
-	TRBV25-1	TRBJ1-1	TRBD1	13	CASRNRDSREAFF	TGTGCCAGCAGGAACCGGGACAGCCGTGAAGCTTTCTTT
-	TRBV5-1	TRBJ2-1	TRBD2	14	CASSSGLAENEQFF	TGCGCCAGCAGCTCCGGACTAGCGGAGAATGAGCAGTTCTTC
-	TRBV5-1	TRBJ2-5	TRBD2	17	CASSSHGLAGTGETQYF	TGCGCCAGCAGCTCCCACGGGCTAGCGGGGACCGGAGAGACCCAGTACTTC
few	TRBV7-2	TRBJ2-5	TRBD2	17	CASSFLLAGGKWETQYF	TGTGCCAGCAGCTTCCTCTTAGCGGGAGGGAAGTGGGAGACCCAGTACTTC
-	TRBV15	TRBJ1-2	-	14	CATSRDQGWYGYTF	TGTGCCACCAGCAGGGATCAGGGTTGGTATGGCTACACCTTC
few	TRBV25-1	TRBJ2-2	-	14	CASSASGGTGELFF	TGTGCCAGCAGTGCCAGCGGCGGCACCGGGGAGCTGTTTTTT
many	TRBV7-9	TRBJ2-1	-	14	CASSPDRNYNEQFF	TGTGCCAGCAGCCCGGACAGAAACTACAATGAGCAGTTCTTC
-	TRBV7-9	TRBJ1-1	-	16	CASSPGGARVYTEAFF	TGTGCCAGCAGCCCAGGAGGGGCCAGGGTGTACACTGAAGCTTTCTTT
many	TRBV7-2	TRBJ2-1	-	15	CASSLTDLGLNEQFF	TGTGCCAGCAGCTTAACGGATTTAGGGCTCAATGAGCAGTTCTTC
few	TRBV6-5	TRBJ1-2	-	10	CASWAGGYTF	TGTGCCAGCTGGGCCGGGGGCTACACCTTC
-	TRBV20-1	TRBJ1-2	TRBD1	14	CSATGGRHIYGYTF	TGCAGTGCTACAGGGGGGAGGCATATCTATGGCTACACCTTC
few	TRBV7-2	TRBJ2-3	TRBD1	15	CASSLDTGGGLAQYF	TGTGCCAGCAGCTTAGATACAGGGGGAGGTTTAGCGCAGTATTTT
few	TRBV28	TRBJ2-7	-	12	CATTDGIYEQYF	TGTGCCACTACGGACGGAATCTACGAGCAGTACTTC
-	TRBV6-2/TRBV6-3	TRBJ2-2	-	11	CASSFPGELFF	TGTGCCAGCAGTTTCCCCGGGGAGCTGTTTTTT
-	TRBV12-5	TRBJ2-5	-	15	CASGLTGTPGETQYF	TGTGCTAGTGGTTTGACCGGGACTCCCGGGGAGACCCAGTACTTC
few	TRBV28	TRBJ1-2	-	12	CASSLLKYGYTF	TGTGCCAGCAGTTTACTTAAGTATGGCTACACCTTC
few	TRBV7-9	TRBJ2-1	-	13	CASSSGGNNEQFF	TGTGCCAGCAGTTCGGGTGGAAACAATGAGCAGTTCTTC
-	TRBV5-1	TRBJ1-5	-	13	CASSLGTHQPQHF	TGCGCCAGCAGCTTGGGGACACATCAGCCCCAGCATTTT
-	TRBV4-1	TRBJ1-3	-	12	CASSNAGNTIYF	TGCGCCAGCAGCAACGCAGGAAACACCATATATTTT
few	TRBV29-1	TRBJ2-1	TRBD2	14	CSVTGTSGHNEQFF	TGCAGCGTCACCGGGACTAGCGGCCACAATGAGCAGTTCTTC
-	TRBV20-1	TRBJ2-1	TRBD1	17	CSATRDRGQLSYNEQFF	TGCAGTGCTACCCGGGACAGGGGGCAATTGTCCTACAATGAGCAGTTCTTC
many	TRBV7-2	TRBJ2-1	-	16	CASSLAQGSVGHEQFF	TGTGCCAGCAGCTTAGCGCAAGGGAGCGTAGGCCATGAGCAGTTCTTC
many	TRBV3-1	TRBJ2-7	-	11	CASSQDYGQYF	TGTGCCAGCAGCCAAGATTACGGGCAGTACTTC
-	TRBV7-9	TRBJ2-5	-	13	CASTQDPYETQYF	TGTGCCAGCACCCAGGATCCGTACGAGACCCAGTACTTC
few	TRBV6-5	TRBJ1-2	TRBD1	15	CASSYLGQGSVGYTF	TGTGCCAGCAGTTACTTGGGACAGGGGAGCGTGGGCTACACCTTC
-	TRBV12-3/TRBV12-4	TRBJ1-5	-	15	CASSGTPGWNQPQHF	TGTGCCAGCAGCGGGACCCCAGGGTGGAATCAGCCCCAGCATTTT
few	TRBV18	TRBJ1-5	TRBD1	17	CASSPTGQGVLSQPQHF	TGTGCCAGCTCACCAACGGGACAGGGGGTTTTGTCGCAGCCCCAGCATTTT
few	TRBV24-1	TRBJ2-1	-	16	CATSDHSSGANNEQFF	TGTGCCACCAGTGATCACAGTTCCGGGGCCAACAATGAGCAGTTCTTC
-	TRBV4-3	TRBJ1-1	-	13	CASRGGGVTEAFF	TGCGCCAGCAGGGGGGGAGGGGTCACTGAAGCTTTCTTT
few	TRBV6-6	TRBJ1-2	-	14	CASTVGQINYGYTF	TGTGCCAGCACCGTCGGACAGATTAACTATGGCTACACCTTC
-	TRBV6-2/TRBV6-3	TRBJ2-3	TRBD1	13	CASSYGQADTQYF	TGTGCCAGCAGTTACGGACAGGCAGATACGCAGTATTTT
many	TRBV7-2	TRBJ2-1	-	11	CASSFYNEQFF	TGTGCCAGCAGCTTCTACAATGAGCAGTTCTTC
few	TRBV5-1	TRBJ1-2	TRBD1	14	CASSWRDRGLGYTF	TGCGCCAGCAGCTGGAGGGACAGGGGGCTTGGCTACACCTTC
-	TRBV2	TRBJ2-5	-	14	CASSGVLVTETQYF	TGTGCCAGCAGTGGGGTTTTAGTTACAGAGACCCAGTACTTC
-	TRBV7-9	TRBJ2-3	-	14	CASSFWRSTDTQYF	TGTGCCAGCAGCTTCTGGAGGAGCACAGATACGCAGTATTTT
-	TRBV28	TRBJ1-2	-	13	CASRSDLNYGYTF	TGTGCCAGCCGGTCAGACCTTAACTATGGCTACACCTTC